This is a list of T cell receptor beta chains from one sample in a study of T cell responses to AZD1222 COVID-19 vaccine. Data came from immunoSEQ multiplex PCR; TCRdb stores just in-frame clones and leaves some out. The sample contains 95,000 to 110,000 clones, more than 85% of which appear only once. The source material was peripheral blood, sampled on day 0 of AZD1222 vaccination. The source is an adult in good health. CDR3s include the opening cysteine and the closing phenylalanine or tryptophan. Each record gives: V gene, J gene, D gene, clone size, CDR3 protein, CDR3 DNA. The D gene is left open where the match is weak. The size field is filled for only some rows; it gives once, few, many or a size class.

>TRBV11-3|TRBJ1-6|NA|NA
CASSLDFSPLHF
TGTGCCAGCAGCTTAGATTTCTCACCCCTCCACTTT
>TRBV18|TRBJ1-1|NA|NA
CASSEGQANTEAFF
TGTGCCAGCTCTGAGGGCCAGGCTAACACTGAAGCTTTCTTT
>TRBV7-2|TRBJ1-6|NA|NA
CASSLVFGILEDSPLHF
TGTGCCAGCAGCTTAGTTTTCGGGATTTTAGAGGATTCACCCCTCCACTTT
>TRBV7-3|TRBJ2-2|NA|NA
CASSLLPGAGELFF
TGTGCCAGCAGCTTATTGCCAGGGGCCGGGGAGCTGTTTTTT
>TRBV28|TRBJ1-1|NA|NA
CASTTPRRTNTEAFF
TGTGCCAGCACAACCCCCAGACGGACGAACACTGAAGCTTTCTTT
>TRBV5-1|TRBJ2-5|NA|NA
CASKEGWQETQYF
TGCGCCAGCAAGGAGGGGTGGCAAGAGACCCAGTACTTC
>TRBV24-1|TRBJ2-3|TRBD2|once
CATSEAGGEEDTQYF
TGTGCCACCAGTGAGGCGGGGGGCGAGGAAGATACGCAGTATTTT
>TRBV4-3|TRBJ2-1|NA|NA
CASSQDISYNEQFF
TGCGCCAGCAGCCAAGACATTAGTTACAATGAGCAGTTCTTC
>TRBV18|TRBJ2-5|NA|NA
CASSPEETQYF
TGTGCCAGCTCACCCGAAGAGACCCAGTACTTC
>TRBV14|TRBJ2-1|NA|once
CASSQDLGLSSYNEQFF
TGTGCCAGCAGCCAAGATCTAGGCCTTAGCTCCTACAATGAGCAGTTCTTC
>TRBV2|TRBJ1-5|NA|NA
CASRGRWQPQHF
TGTGCCAGCAGGGGACGCTGGCAGCCCCAGCATTTT
>TRBV7-9|TRBJ2-1|TRBD2|NA
CASSLSGGVLPWEQFF
TGTGCCAGCAGCTTATCCGGGGGGGTTTTGCCCTGGGAGCAGTTCTTC
>TRBV7-3|TRBJ2-1|NA|NA
CASSSGGLFFDNEQFF
TGTGCCAGCAGCTCAGGGGGGCTTTTCTTTGACAATGAGCAGTTCTTC
>TRBV19|TRBJ2-3|TRBD2|once
CASRPFSGRTDLSTDTQYF
TGTGCCAGCCGCCCATTTAGCGGGAGGACCGATCTTAGCACAGATACGCAGTATTTT
>TRBV10-3|TRBJ2-3|NA|NA
CAISEKGTDTQYF
TGTGCCATCAGTGAGAAGGGCACAGATACGCAGTATTTT
>TRBV15|TRBJ1-5|TRBD1|NA
CATSRTGDRDQPQHF
TGTGCCACCAGCAGGACAGGGGACAGGGATCAGCCCCAGCATTTT
>TRBV7-3|TRBJ2-5|NA|once
CASSLTGEETQYF
TGTGCCAGCAGCTTAACAGGGGAGGAGACCCAGTACTTC
>TRBV5-4|TRBJ2-1|NA|NA
CASSPSARVGEQFF
TGTGCCAGCAGCCCCTCGGCCCGGGTAGGCGAGCAGTTCTTC
>TRBV10-1|TRBJ2-3|TRBD2|NA
CASSREGLDTQYF
TGCGCCAGCAGCCGGGAGGGCCTAGATACGCAGTATTTT
>TRBV30|TRBJ1-1|NA|NA
CAWRETVNTEAFF
TGTGCCTGGAGGGAGACAGTGAACACTGAAGCTTTCTTT
>TRBV28|TRBJ1-1|NA|NA
CASSYPGNTEAFF
TGTGCCAGCAGTTATCCAGGGAACACTGAAGCTTTCTTT
>TRBV7-2|TRBJ2-1|NA|NA
CASSLRLVNEQFF
TGTGCCAGCAGCTTAAGATTAGTCAATGAGCAGTTCTTC
>TRBV6-5|TRBJ2-3|NA|NA
CATHRGSWTDTQYF
TGTGCCACCCACCGGGGGAGTTGGACAGATACGCAGTATTTT
>TRBV12-5|TRBJ2-5|NA|NA
CASGVAPVAETQYF
TGTGCTAGTGGCGTTGCCCCAGTGGCTGAGACCCAGTACTTC
>TRBV6-2/TRBV6-3|TRBJ1-2|NA|NA
CASSYTREQAYGYTF
TGTGCCAGCAGTTATACGAGGGAACAGGCCTATGGCTACACCTTC
>TRBV5-1|TRBJ1-5|NA|NA
CASSLGPTRAQPQHF
TGCGCCAGCAGCTTGGGTCCAACTCGGGCTCAGCCCCAGCATTTT
>TRBV27|TRBJ2-7|TRBD1|NA
CASSPGTGGAYEQYF
TGTGCCAGCAGTCCCGGGACAGGGGGCGCCTACGAGCAGTACTTC
>TRBV7-2|TRBJ2-7|NA|NA
CASSSVAGTYEQYF
TGTGCCAGCAGCTCCGTCGCGGGGACCTACGAGCAGTACTTC
>TRBV24-1|TRBJ2-3|TRBD1|once
CATRDRTGNTDTQYF
TGTGCCACCAGAGATCGGACAGGAAACACAGATACGCAGTATTTT
>TRBV27|TRBJ2-1|NA|few
CASSQYNEQFF
TGTGCCAGCAGTCAATACAATGAGCAGTTCTTC
>TRBV30|TRBJ1-6|NA|few
CAWSVYKDSPLHF
TGTGCCTGGAGTGTATATAAAGATTCACCCCTCCACTTT
>TRBV7-2|TRBJ2-2|NA|NA
CASSLAPLRAGELFF
TGTGCCAGCAGCTTAGCCCCGCTCCGAGCCGGGGAGCTGTTTTTT
>TRBV19|TRBJ1-2|NA|NA
CASSAGAGYTF
TGTGCCAGTAGTGCAGGCGCTGGCTACACCTTC
>TRBV5-6|TRBJ1-1|NA|once
CASSSQIYDTEAFF
TGTGCCAGCAGCAGCCAAATATATGACACTGAAGCTTTCTTT
>TRBV12-3/TRBV12-4|TRBJ1-5|NA|NA
CASSNRWEQPQHF
TGTGCCAGCAGCAACCGGTGGGAACAGCCCCAGCATTTT
>TRBV2|TRBJ2-1|NA|NA
CASSGGNEQFF
TGTGCCAGCAGTGGCGGCAATGAGCAGTTCTTC
>TRBV27|TRBJ2-7|TRBD1|NA
CASSLGTAYEQYF
TGTGCCAGCAGTTTGGGGACAGCTTACGAGCAGTACTTC